These 11 T cell receptor beta chains came from one sample sequenced in a study of beta chain features in type 1 diabetes. All of the isolated RNA was reverse transcribed, so expressed TCRB transcripts were sequenced. Only in-frame clones appear in the TCRdb table, and some are missing; sequencing was by immunoSEQ multiplex PCR. Among approximately 330,000 clones listed, 8% to 13% were seen once. The specimen sequenced was naive CD4+ T cells from blood. These TCRs come from a woman aged 30 to 39 in good health.

This clone came up a few times. The J gene is TRBJ2-5, the V gene TRBV7-3; D might be TRBD1 (5 bases). This CDR3 has 15 amino acids. The germline gives CDR1 SGHTA, CDR2 FQGTGA. V shed 5 bases and J shed 1 base, with 14 bases lying between them. CDR3 protein: CASSPQSGPQETQYF. DNA for the CDR3: TGTGCCAGCAGCCCCCAATCAGGGCCCCAAGAGACCCAGTACTTC.

This clone was detected a few times. The CDR3 DNA is TGTGCCAGCAGTAGTCACCGGGACACAGGAGAGACCCAGTACTTC. Amino acids: CASSSHRDTGETQYF. The V and J genes are TRBV27 and TRBJ2-5; tentative D call: TRBD1 (6 bases). Trimming pared 5 bases from V and 4 bases from J, leaving 17 bases between. The CDR3 consists of 15 residues. Germline V gives CDR1 MNHEY, CDR2 SMNVEV (reference sequence).

The chain couples TRBV6-1 to TRBJ2-7; 12 bases align to TRBD2. Losses at the gene ends were 1 base for V and 5 bases for J; bases not matched to a gene: 3. The CDR3 is 15 amino acids. Germline-derived CDR1 and CDR2 are MNHNS and SASEGT. The CDR3 loop reads CASSEGTSGTNEQYF. The CDR3 nucleotides read TGTGCCAGCAGTGAAGGGACTAGCGGGACTAACGAGCAGTACTTC.

The J gene is TRBJ2-3, the V gene TRBV7-3, with 12 positions matching TRBD2. Germline-derived CDR1 and CDR2 are SGHTA and FQGTGA. The length of the CDR3 is 16 residues. The junction had 3 bases not matched to a gene; V was cut back by 2 bases and J by 3 bases. The CDR3 loop reads CASSLLAGGPTDTQYF. CDR3 nucleotide sequence: TGTGCCAGCAGCTTACTAGCGGGAGGGCCGACAGATACGCAGTATTTT.

V is TRBV28 and J is TRBJ1-5; D is ambiguous. The CDR3 totals 13 residues. Germline CDR1 and CDR2: MDHEN and SYDVKM. The V and J ends lost 5 bases and 4 bases respectively, with 9 bases between them. CDR3 amino acids: CASSPIQNQPQHF. The CDR3 DNA is TGTGCCAGCAGTCCGATCCAGAATCAGCCCCAGCATTTT.

Remarks on this clone: The junction shows a germline mismatch at one end, possibly a read error. V usage is TRBV6-5 and J usage is TRBJ1-4; 8 bases are shared with TRBD1. The CDR3 runs 14 residues. Germline assignment: CDR1 MNHEY and CDR2 SVGAGI. The CDR3 nucleotides read TGTGCCATCAGTGCGGACAGGGTCAACGAAAAACTGTTTTTT. Translated, it gives CAISADRVNEKLFF.

The J gene is TRBJ1-2, the V gene TRBV7-9; D is possibly TRBD1 (6 bases). V lost 1 base to trimming and J lost 3 bases, with 9 bases between them. There are 14 residues in the CDR3. CDR1 and CDR2 (germline): SEHNR, FQNEAQ (reference sequence). DNA of the CDR3: TGTGCCAGCAGCTTAGGAGAGGGGGACTATGGCTACACCTTC. Protein product: CASSLGEGDYGYTF.

V is TRBV28 and J is TRBJ2-7; TRBD1 might be the D (5 bases). Looked up from germline, CDR1 is MDHEN and CDR2 is SYDVKM. With 1 base removed from V and 5 bases from J, the gap between germline ends came to 15 bases. The CDR3 is made up of 15 amino acids. The CDR3 here is CASSLSPGLPHEQYF. CDR3 coding DNA: TGTGCCAGCAGTTTATCTCCAGGGTTGCCCCACGAGCAGTACTTC. Using reference TRBV28 and TRBJ2-7 for the parts outside the CDR3, the full variable domain is DVKVTQSSRYLVKRTGEKVFLECVQDMDHENMFWYRQDPGLGLRLIYFSYDVKMKEKGDIPEGYSVSREKKERFSLILESASTNQTSMYLCASSLSPGLPHEQYFGPGTRLTVT.

The chain combines TRBV7-3 with TRBJ1-1, with D possibly being TRBD1 (6 bases). Germline V CDR1 and CDR2: SGHTA, FQGTGA. Deletions cut 2 bases from V and 1 base from J, with 8 bases between. CDR3 length equals 14 residues. The CDR3 DNA reads TGTGCCAGCAGCTTACAGGGGCAGAACACTGAAGCTTTCTTT. Its translation: CASSLQGQNTEAFF.

This clone was picked up a small number of times. CDR3 region: CASSVGAGGELFF. The CDR3 nucleotides read TGTGCCAGCAGCGTAGGGGCTGGCGGGGAGCTGTTTTTT. V and J are TRBV9 and TRBJ2-2; D is undetermined. V was pared by 0 bases and J by 7 bases, with 7 bases between. This CDR3 has 13 residues. Germline V gene sequence: CDR1 SGDLS, CDR2 YYNGEE. The whole variable domain, filled in from reference TRBV9 and TRBJ2-2, reads DSGVTQTPKHLITATGQRVTLRCSPRSGDLSVYWYQQSLDQGLQFLIQYYNGEERAKGNILERFSAQQFPDLHSELNLSSLELGDSALYFCASSVGAGGELFFGEGSRLTVL.

The CDR3 here is CASSYHRQRVVEKLFF. DNA of the CDR3: TGTGCCAGCAGTTACCACCGACAGCGAGTCGTGGAAAAACTGTTTTTT. The chain carries TRBV6-5 and TRBJ1-4; the D gene is possibly TRBD1 (5 bases). This CDR3 has 16 amino acids. Per the germline V gene, CDR1 is MNHEY and CDR2 is SVGAGI. Trimming took off 2 bases at V and 8 bases at J, with 18 bases between the two ends.